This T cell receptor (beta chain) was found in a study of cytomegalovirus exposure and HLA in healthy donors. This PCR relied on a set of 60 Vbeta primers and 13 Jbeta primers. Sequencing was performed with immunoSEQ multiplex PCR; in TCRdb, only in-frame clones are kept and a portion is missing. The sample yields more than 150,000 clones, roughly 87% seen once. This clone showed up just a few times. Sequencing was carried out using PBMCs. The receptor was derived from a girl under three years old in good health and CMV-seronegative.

The CDR3 reads CASSFVSMSGEQFF. CDR3 nucleotide sequence: TGTGCCAGCAGCTTCGTGTCGATGAGCGGTGAGCAGTTCTTC. The chain links TRBV5-6 to TRBJ2-1, with D possibly TRBD2 on 5 matching bases. CDR3 length: 14 amino acids. V was cut by 2 bases and J by 9 bases, with 15 bases left in between. The germline CDR1 and CDR2 sequences are SGHDT and YYEEEE.